The next 2 T cell receptor beta chains were all read from a single sample in a study of blood T cell repertoires in COVID-19. The data were produced by immunoSEQ multiplex PCR, yet TCRdb's version contains in-frame clones alone and is incomplete. The data show approximately 53,000 clones, roughly 90% seen once. Sequencing input: peripheral blood. The receptor set was obtained from a woman of 80 years or more with COVID-19, enrolled during active disease.

This chain joins TRBV2 and TRBJ2-7; the match to TRBD1 covers 7 bases. Germline V gene data show CDR1 as SNHLY and CDR2 as FYNNEI. CDR3 size: 15 residues. The junction had 8 bases not matched to a gene; V was cut back by 4 bases and J by 2 bases. The CDR3 region is CASSVSTGPTYEQYF. Here the CDR3 DNA reads TGTGCCAGCAGTGTGTCGACAGGGCCTACCTACGAGCAGTACTTC.

In this sample, this clone turned up a few times. The gene calls are TRBV6-5 and TRBJ1-2, with D possibly being TRBD1 (5 bases). Germline V lookup: CDR1 MNHEY, CDR2 SVGAGI. The V and J ends lost 2 bases and 2 bases respectively, with 6 bases between them. The CDR3 runs 13 residues. CDR3 loop: CASSYPGNYGYTF. The CDR3 nucleotides read TGTGCCAGCAGTTACCCAGGGAACTATGGCTACACCTTC.